Listed below are T cell receptor beta chains from one sample, sequenced in a study of cytomegalovirus exposure and HLA in healthy donors. Assay used: immunoSEQ multiplex PCR; TCRdb lists only in-frame clones, some missing. The sample contains roughly 100,000 clones, about 64% of which appear only once. Sequencing input: PBMCs. The receptors originated from a female donor in good health and CMV-seronegative. Each CDR3 is given without its conserved first and last residue. Each record gives: J gene, V gene, clone size, CDR3 protein. Clone size, where shown, is once, few, many, or a class for clones that have expanded.

j_gene: TRBJ2-5; v_gene: TRBV6-5; abundance: -; CDR3aa: ASSVSGGFQETQY
j_gene: TRBJ2-1; v_gene: TRBV7-3; abundance: -; CDR3aa: ASSLGQVSYNEQF
j_gene: TRBJ2-1; v_gene: TRBV7-2; abundance: -; CDR3aa: ASSLYGTRDNEQF
j_gene: TRBJ1-1; v_gene: TRBV7-9; abundance: -; CDR3aa: ASRPVGGREDTEAF
j_gene: TRBJ2-1; v_gene: TRBV6-5; abundance: -; CDR3aa: ASSPGGEQF
j_gene: TRBJ2-7; v_gene: TRBV4-2; abundance: -; CDR3aa: ASSDLLGSEQY
j_gene: TRBJ2-5; v_gene: TRBV13; abundance: -; CDR3aa: ASSPGLAGGGETQY
j_gene: TRBJ2-3; v_gene: TRBV23-1; abundance: once; CDR3aa: ASSQGYADLTDTQY
j_gene: TRBJ2-1; v_gene: TRBV6-5; abundance: -; CDR3aa: ASSYPDWRNQF
j_gene: TRBJ1-2; v_gene: TRBV4-3; abundance: -; CDR3aa: ASSQEPTQGGYGYT
j_gene: TRBJ1-4; v_gene: TRBV27; abundance: -; CDR3aa: ASSSRASVNEKLF
j_gene: TRBJ2-1; v_gene: TRBV6-6; abundance: -; CDR3aa: ASSYREYNEQF
j_gene: TRBJ2-1; v_gene: TRBV6-6; abundance: -; CDR3aa: ASNLDRPEDNEQF
j_gene: TRBJ1-2; v_gene: TRBV5-1; abundance: -; CDR3aa: ASSSGTGRYGYT
j_gene: TRBJ2-7; v_gene: TRBV9; abundance: -; CDR3aa: ASSVGSQSSYEQY
j_gene: TRBJ2-7; v_gene: TRBV18; abundance: once; CDR3aa: ASSLNGQSGEQY
j_gene: TRBJ2-1; v_gene: TRBV27; abundance: medium-sized; CDR3aa: ASSLEQF
j_gene: TRBJ2-5; v_gene: TRBV15; abundance: -; CDR3aa: ATSPRGGGLAGWKDQETQY
j_gene: TRBJ2-7; v_gene: TRBV5-1; abundance: -; CDR3aa: ASHRDRGYEQY
j_gene: TRBJ2-5; v_gene: TRBV29-1; abundance: -; CDR3aa: SVEIGTGVGTQY
j_gene: TRBJ1-2; v_gene: TRBV5-4; abundance: -; CDR3aa: ASSLWTGDGYT
j_gene: TRBJ2-5; v_gene: TRBV5-4; abundance: -; CDR3aa: ASSFYNRQETQY
j_gene: TRBJ2-5; v_gene: TRBV28; abundance: -; CDR3aa: ASSYRLAGERTQY
j_gene: TRBJ2-6; v_gene: TRBV5-6; abundance: -; CDR3aa: ASSLVAGANVLT